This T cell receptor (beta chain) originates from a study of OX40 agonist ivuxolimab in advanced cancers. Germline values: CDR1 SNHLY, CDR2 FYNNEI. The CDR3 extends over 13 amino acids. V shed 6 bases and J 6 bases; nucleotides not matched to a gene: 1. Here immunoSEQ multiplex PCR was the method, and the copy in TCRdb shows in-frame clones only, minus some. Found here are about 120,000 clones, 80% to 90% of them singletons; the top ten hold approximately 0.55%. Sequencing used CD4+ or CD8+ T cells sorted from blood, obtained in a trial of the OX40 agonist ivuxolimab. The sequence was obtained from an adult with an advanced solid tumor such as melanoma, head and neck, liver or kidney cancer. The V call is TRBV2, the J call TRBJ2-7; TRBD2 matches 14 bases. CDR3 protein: CASSGLAGGEQYF. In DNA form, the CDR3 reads TGTGCCAGCAGCGGACTAGCGGGGGGCGAGCAGTACTTC. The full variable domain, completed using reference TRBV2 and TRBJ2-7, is EPEVTQTPSHQVTQMGQEVILRCVPISNHLYFYWYRQILGQKVEFLVSFYNNEISEKSEIFDDQFSVERPDGSNFTLKIRSTKLEDSAMYFCASSGLAGGEQYFGPGTRLTVT.